This is a list of T cell receptor beta chains from one sample in a study of OX40 agonist ivuxolimab in advanced cancers. Data came from immunoSEQ multiplex PCR; TCRdb stores just in-frame clones and leaves some out. The sample has about 69,000 clones; more than 85% are singletons. The material was CD4+ or CD8+ T cells sorted from blood, obtained in a trial of the OX40 agonist ivuxolimab. These receptor sequences come from an adult with an advanced solid tumor such as melanoma, head and neck, liver or kidney cancer. The CDR3 runs from the conserved cysteine through the conserved F or W. The D gene is left open where the match is weak.

d_gene: TRBD1
v_gene: TRBV2
CDR3aa: CASRFPGTGSGETQYF

d_gene: NA
v_gene: TRBV21-1
CDR3aa: CASSPKQGGLSGANVLTF

d_gene: TRBD1
v_gene: TRBV18
CDR3aa: CATRDRGLNTGELFF

d_gene: TRBD2
v_gene: TRBV6-1
CDR3aa: CASSDILAGYEQYF

d_gene: TRBD1
v_gene: TRBV19
CDR3aa: CASSMRDREQYF

d_gene: NA
v_gene: TRBV19
CDR3aa: CASSIVGALPYEQYF

d_gene: NA
v_gene: TRBV11-2
CDR3aa: CASSQVVGGDQPQHF

d_gene: NA
v_gene: TRBV7-9
CDR3aa: CASSASLYEQYF

d_gene: TRBD1
v_gene: TRBV5-1
CDR3aa: CASNGPGGQFF

d_gene: TRBD2
v_gene: TRBV7-3
CDR3aa: CASSLYSAGGPGDTQYF

d_gene: NA
v_gene: TRBV9
CDR3aa: CASSVRQTYNEQFF

d_gene: TRBD2
v_gene: TRBV18
CDR3aa: CASSSGGSSYNEQFF

d_gene: NA
v_gene: TRBV14
CDR3aa: CASSPIAGQRTGELFF

d_gene: NA
v_gene: TRBV9
CDR3aa: CASSPGGGGIAKNIQYF

d_gene: TRBD2
v_gene: TRBV7-6
CDR3aa: CASSLRLAAYNEQFF

d_gene: NA
v_gene: TRBV9
CDR3aa: CASSVTIGRTEAFF

d_gene: TRBD2
v_gene: TRBV2
CDR3aa: CASSEALASGSYTGWYNEQFF

d_gene: NA
v_gene: TRBV28
CDR3aa: CASSPSGQSTYGYTF

d_gene: TRBD1
v_gene: TRBV19
CDR3aa: CASSIGTGGSGANVLTF

d_gene: NA
v_gene: TRBV7-8
CDR3aa: CASSFLQGKYF

d_gene: NA
v_gene: TRBV14
CDR3aa: CASSQDFAGELFF

d_gene: TRBD2
v_gene: TRBV27
CDR3aa: CASRTSGRTGELFF

d_gene: TRBD1
v_gene: TRBV28
CDR3aa: CASRRQGGTEAFF

d_gene: NA
v_gene: TRBV6-6
CDR3aa: CASSGTAGYGYTF

d_gene: TRBD2
v_gene: TRBV10-3
CDR3aa: CAISESPTGTSGPLEQYF

d_gene: TRBD1
v_gene: TRBV28
CDR3aa: CASKRGGTYTGELFF

d_gene: NA
v_gene: TRBV19
CDR3aa: CASSMGGGYTPYEQYF

d_gene: TRBD2
v_gene: TRBV7-3
CDR3aa: CASSNLAGVGEQYF

d_gene: NA
v_gene: TRBV5-1
CDR3aa: CASSSAALSPETQYF

d_gene: NA
v_gene: TRBV5-8
CDR3aa: CASSPKGSGLYEQYF

d_gene: NA
v_gene: TRBV25-1
CDR3aa: CASSRGGEQYF

d_gene: TRBD1
v_gene: TRBV6-5
CDR3aa: CASRGQGAGSYEQYF

d_gene: NA
v_gene: TRBV6-5
CDR3aa: CASSYSTSSYNEQFF

d_gene: TRBD2
v_gene: TRBV25-1
CDR3aa: CASSGQGGPDTQYF

d_gene: NA
v_gene: TRBV5-1
CDR3aa: CASSYTLIAANTGELFF

d_gene: TRBD2
v_gene: TRBV6-1
CDR3aa: CASSMTSGNSYEQYF

d_gene: NA
v_gene: TRBV21-1
CDR3aa: CASSKVVEGDQPQHF

d_gene: TRBD1
v_gene: TRBV2
CDR3aa: CASRLDRGLVNEQFF

d_gene: NA
v_gene: TRBV5-8
CDR3aa: CASSLAIGGNTEAFF

d_gene: NA
v_gene: TRBV7-3
CDR3aa: CASAKDAGEQYF

d_gene: NA
v_gene: TRBV6-5
CDR3aa: CASTGSDSTDTQYF

d_gene: TRBD2
v_gene: TRBV19
CDR3aa: CASSTGTSWYEQYF

d_gene: TRBD1
v_gene: TRBV28
CDR3aa: CASTPPDRGNQPQHF

d_gene: NA
v_gene: TRBV7-2
CDR3aa: CASSVDGSSYNEQFF

d_gene: NA
v_gene: TRBV6-1
CDR3aa: CASSLTSGYTF

d_gene: NA
v_gene: TRBV6-5
CDR3aa: CASSILGVVYNEQFF

d_gene: NA
v_gene: TRBV27
CDR3aa: CATSLDAYSNQPQHF